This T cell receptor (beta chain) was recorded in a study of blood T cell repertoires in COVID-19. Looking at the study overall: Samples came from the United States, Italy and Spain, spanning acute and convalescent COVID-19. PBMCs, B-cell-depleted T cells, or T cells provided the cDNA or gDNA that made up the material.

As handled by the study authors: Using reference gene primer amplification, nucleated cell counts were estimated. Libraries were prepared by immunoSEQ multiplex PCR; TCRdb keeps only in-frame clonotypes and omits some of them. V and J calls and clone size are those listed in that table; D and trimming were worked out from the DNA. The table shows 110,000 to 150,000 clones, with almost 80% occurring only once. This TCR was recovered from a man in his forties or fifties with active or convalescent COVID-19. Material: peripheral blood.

CDR3 sequence reads: CASEPGHSTQPQHF. For the CDR3, the DNA is TGTGCCAGCGAACCGGGACATTCGACTCAGCCCCAGCATTTT. The V call is TRBV21-1, the J call TRBJ1-5; the D call TRBD1 from the table was never checked on the DNA. TRBV21-1 is tagged as a pseudogene. This CDR3 contains 14 residues.